This TCR beta chain came from a study of cytomegalovirus exposure and HLA in healthy donors. Study-level points and caveats: Previous analysis showed most TCR beta V segments were productive about 87% or about 30% of the time. Most TCR sequences were seen very rarely across donors, but some public TCRs occurred in many. In a later analysis, V- and J-gene trimming of beta chains associated with a DCLRE1C missense variant, replicated independently. HLA alleles were associated with roughly 15,000 TCR beta sequences in a later analysis at 0.05 false discovery rate.

In regard to this clone: Its antigen is unknown.

The germline CDR1 and CDR2 sequences are SGHKS and YYEKEE (reference sequence). The CDR3 extends over 15 amino acids. Trimming at V came to 4 bases and at J to 3 bases, leaving 8 bases not matched to a gene. PCR was performed using 60 Vbeta and 13 Jbeta primers. The method was immunoSEQ multiplex PCR; TCRdb's version includes in-frame clones alone and lacks a portion of them. The sample records roughly 79,000 clones, roughly 80% being singletons. The clonotype originates from a woman in her forties or fifties in good health and CMV-seropositive. The chain employs TRBV5-5 and TRBJ1-1; 8 bases map to TRBD1. Sequenced input: PBMCs. The CDR3 DNA sequence: TGTGCCAGCAGCCGTTGGACAGGGCAGGACACTGAAGCTTTCTTT. It yields the protein CASSRWTGQDTEAFF.